The 3 T cell receptor beta chains listed next were all sequenced from one sample in a study of cytomegalovirus exposure and HLA in healthy donors. Primers for the PCR totalled 60 Vbeta and 13 Jbeta. Here immunoSEQ multiplex PCR was the method, and the copy in TCRdb shows in-frame clones only, minus some. The sample comprises approximately 160,000 clones, 70% to 90% of which are singletons, and around 1.9% rests with the top ten. The source material was PBMCs. The receptors come from a woman aged 18-29 years in good health and CMV-seronegative.

Remarks on this clone: Other DNA sequences from this sample encode an identical CDR3 as well. The chain combines TRBV5-1 with TRBJ1-1; no clear D. The CDR3 consists of 14 residues. Germline V CDR1 and CDR2: SGHRS, YFSETQ. V lost 0 bases and J lost 2, with 8 bases in between. CDR3 sequence: CASSLVGANTEAFF. CDR3 sequence (DNA): TGCGCCAGCAGCTTGGTGGGCGCAAACACTGAAGCTTTCTTT.

The gene calls are TRBV28 and TRBJ2-5; no firm D call. Deletions cut 6 bases from V and 0 bases from J, with 14 bases between. This CDR3 is built from 15 residues. CDR1 is MDHEN and CDR2 is SYDVKM in the germline V gene. The CDR3 coding sequence is TGTGCCAGCAGCCCCAAACTTACGTACCAAGAGACCCAGTACTTC. It yields the protein CASSPKLTYQETQYF. Full variable domain (remainder filled in from reference TRBV28 and TRBJ2-5): DVKVTQSSRYLVKRTGEKVFLECVQDMDHENMFWYRQDPGLGLRLIYFSYDVKMKEKGDIPEGYSVSREKKERFSLILESASTNQTSMYLCASSPKLTYQETQYFGPGTRLLVL.

The V and J genes are TRBV6-5 and TRBJ1-2; D is possibly TRBD1 (5 bases). V lost 0 bases to trimming and J lost 8 bases, with 16 bases between them. The CDR3 loop spans 15 amino acids. The germline V gene has CDR1 MNHEY and CDR2 SVGAGI. This CDR3 reads CASSYSTFGRDGYTF. In nucleotides, the CDR3 is TGTGCCAGCAGTTACTCTACCTTCGGGAGGGACGGCTACACCTTC.